A single sample is the source of the 8 T cell receptor beta chains below, sequenced in a study of tumor-infiltrating lymphocytes in primary liver carcinoma. From around 520 ng of total RNA, TCR beta-specific cDNA was reverse-transcribed using a constant-region primer. Library construction for TCR beta comprised three nested multiplex PCR rounds performed with slightly modified ARM-PCR. Researchers ran the first two PCR rounds for about 11 cycles each with TRBV1-TRBV30 forward primers and a C-beta reverse primer. Each CDR3 protein is one row after TCRdb ran MiXCR on the multiplex PCR reads. The table shows 150,000 to 200,000 distinct CDR3 sequences, with roughly 80% occurring only once. Extraction of RNA together with DNA used roughly 18-32 mg of unsorted bulk tissue. The sequencing sample was made of tumor tissue from primary liver carcinoma. These receptors originate from a man in his forties or fifties with primary liver carcinoma and hepatitis B virus infection.

Turning to this clonotype: Because it lacks the conserved phenylalanine or tryptophan at the end, this CDR3 is likely a read error. The rearrangement uses TRBV29-1 and TRBJ2-7, with a tentative D call TRBD1 (5 bases). The V gene lost 4 bases and the J gene lost 5 bases, with 12 bases spanning the gap. This CDR3 is built from 12 residues. The germline V gene has CDR1 SQVTM and CDR2 ANQGSEA. The chain's CDR3 is CSVVAGSDEQYI. The CDR3 region has the DNA TGCAGCGTTGTGGCAGGGTCAGACGAGCAGTACATC.

The chain links TRBV14 to TRBJ2-6; D is undetermined. Germline lookup yields CDR1 SGHDN and CDR2 FVKESK. The CDR3 covers 15 residues. The ends were cut back, 1 base at V and 13 bases at J, with 17 bases in the middle. CDR3 in amino acids: CASSQGAAGVNVLTF. In DNA, the CDR3 is TGTGCCAGCAGCCAAGGCGCAGCTGGGGTCAATGTCCTGACTTTC.

With respect to this clonotype: Compared with germline, one end of the junction differs, possibly owing to a read error. The chain has TRBV10-3 and TRBJ1-2, with D maybe TRBD1 (5 bases). CDR1 is ENHRY, CDR2 SYGVKD, per germline. The CDR3 runs 14 residues. CDR3: CVISVERGGDGYTF. CDR3 nucleotides: TGTGTCATCAGTGTCGAAAGGGGAGGGGATGGCTACACCTTC.

This clonotype was counted a few times. The germline gene is not matched at one end of the junction; a read error may be the cause. The genes are TRBV29-1 and TRBJ2-7, with D perhaps assigned TRBD1 or TRBD2 (5 bases each). Germline V gene data show CDR1 as SQVTM and CDR2 as ANQGSEA. The CDR3 spans 16 residues. The CDR3 is CSAMTSGTGTHYEQYF. The CDR3 DNA reads as TGTAGCGCCATGACATCTGGGACCGGCACTCATTACGAGCAGTACTTC.

A single count supports this clonotype. The junction departs from the called germline gene at one end, perhaps through a read error. This chain links TRBV5-4 with TRBJ2-3; TRBD2 agrees at 15 bases. The germline V gene encodes CDR1 SGHNT and CDR2 YYREEE (reference sequence). This CDR3 region has 18 residues. CDR3 region: CVSSSPPGLAGGADMQYF. The DNA for the CDR3 is TGTGTCAGCAGCTCACCGCCGGGACTAGCGGGAGGCGCAGATATGCAGTATTTT.

This clonotype is labeled as medium-sized (0.01 to 0.1%). The CDR3 spells CASSRTLGEQYF. The CDR3 nucleotides read TGTGCCAGCAGTCGTACCCTAGGCGAGCAGTACTTC. This chain links TRBV6-6 with TRBJ2-7, with D unclear. This CDR3 comprises 12 residues. Germline values: CDR1 MNHNY, CDR2 SVGAGI (reference sequence). V shed 5 bases and J shed 6 bases, with 11 bases lying between them.

Details on this clonotype: The junction departs from germline at one end; a sequencing error may be responsible. This rearrangement joins TRBV4-1 to TRBJ2-3; D is unresolved. The CDR3 is made up of 12 amino acids. Germline CDR1 MGHRA, CDR2 YSYEKL. In nucleotides, the CDR3 is TGCGCCAGCAACCACCAGTCAGAAACGCAGTATTTT. The encoded protein is CASNHQSETQYF.

Regarding this clonotype: A much bigger clone sits one base away, suggesting this may be a read error. The chain carries TRBV30 and TRBJ1-2; D might be TRBD1 (6 bases). The germline V gene has CDR1 GTSNPN and CDR2 SVGIG (reference sequence). V lost 4 bases, J lost 3 bases, and 9 bases lay in between. The CDR3 contains 12 residues. The CDR3 reads CAWKDSHYGYTF. The DNA of the CDR3 is TGTGCCTGGAAGGACAGTCACTATGGCTACACCTTC. Full variable domain (outside the CDR3, taken from reference TRBV30 and TRBJ1-2): SQTIHQWPATLVQPVGSPLSLECTVEGTSNPNLYWYRQAAGRGLQLLFYSVGIGQISSEVPQNLSASRPQDRQFILSSKKLLLSDSGFYLCAWKDSHYGYTFGSGTRLTVV.